Sequencing of this T cell receptor (beta chain) was carried out in a study of lymphopenia after photon versus proton radiotherapy. The CDR3 totals 15 residues. Germline CDR1 and CDR2: MNHNY and SVGAGI (reference sequence). With V trimmed by 0 bases and J by 8 bases, 5 bases remained unmatched. Study-wide points: Photon-treated patients lost naive T cells and TCR diversity; proton-treated stayed stable. Post-nadir diversity loss with photons came from oligoclonal expansion, particularly CD8+ Temra cells. Larger post-nadir TCR diversity loss correlated inversely with survival in deceased patients. Authors raise, but do not show, better survival with proton therapy.

On this clone itself: The antigen remains undetermined.

Here immunoSEQ multiplex PCR was the method, and the copy in TCRdb shows in-frame clones only, minus some. The sample lists approximately 45,000 clones, over 75% seen once, with roughly 2.3% in the top ten. The TCR comes from a man aged 40-49 years with gastric cancer. This sequence joins TRBV6-6 and TRBJ1-4; 8 bases are shared with TRBD1. The specimen was peripheral blood, collected from a patient treated with photon-based radiotherapy. DNA of the CDR3: TGTGCCAGCAGTTACTCCGGACAGGGTGGGGAAAAACTGTTTTTT. Encoded protein: CASSYSGQGGEKLFF.